This TCR beta chain was documented in a study of immune characterization of retroperitoneal liposarcoma. The CDR3 is 15 residues long. Losses at the gene ends were 3 bases for V and 8 bases for J; bases not matched to a gene: 5. Germline CDR1 is MNHNS and CDR2 is SASEGT. TCRdb recomputed calls from the PCR reads with MiXCR, one row per CDR3 protein. The sample has over 9,500 distinct CDR3 sequences; roughly 23% are singletons. By proportion, this clonotype is medium-sized. The source of this sequence is a female donor with retroperitoneal liposarcoma. Sequences were obtained from blood. This chain links TRBV6-1 with TRBJ1-4; 11 nucleotides agree with TRBD1. CDR3 protein: CASSEGQGEIEKLFF. For the CDR3, the DNA is TGTGCCAGCAGTGAGGGACAGGGGGAGATCGAAAAACTGTTTTTT.